Listed below are T cell receptor beta chains from one sample, sequenced in a study of blood T cell repertoires in COVID-19. The method was immunoSEQ multiplex PCR; TCRdb's version includes in-frame clones alone and lacks a portion of them. Here the sample spans approximately 170,000 clones, 90% being singletons. The specimen was peripheral blood. Receptor source: a man in his fifties or sixties with active or convalescent COVID-19. Each CDR3 is given with its conserved first and last residue. Fields, in order: J gene, V gene, D gene, clone size, CDR3 DNA, CDR3 protein. D genes are given only for firm matches. Only some rows state a clone size, as once, few, many or a class for expanded clones.

j_gene: TRBJ2-5
v_gene: TRBV7-7
d_gene: TRBD2
abundance: -
CDR3nt: TGTGCCAGCAGCTCGGGACTAGCGGGAGACGGAGAGACCCAGTACTTC
CDR3aa: CASSSGLAGDGETQYF

j_gene: TRBJ1-1
v_gene: TRBV20-1
d_gene: -
abundance: -
CDR3nt: TGCAGTGCTAGTGAGGGGGGTCGGACTGAAGCTTTCTTT
CDR3aa: CSASEGGRTEAFF

j_gene: TRBJ1-2
v_gene: TRBV7-9
d_gene: TRBD1
abundance: once
CDR3nt: TGTGCCAGCAGCTTAGTGTGGGGACAGGGAGACTATGGCTACACCTTC
CDR3aa: CASSLVWGQGDYGYTF

j_gene: TRBJ2-7
v_gene: TRBV5-1
d_gene: TRBD1
abundance: -
CDR3nt: TGCGCCAGCAGCCCCGGGACAGGGGGCCACGAGCAGTACTTC
CDR3aa: CASSPGTGGHEQYF

j_gene: TRBJ1-6
v_gene: TRBV6-5
d_gene: -
abundance: -
CDR3nt: TGTGCCAGCAGTTATTCCGGGACACCTACTTCACCCCTCCACTTT
CDR3aa: CASSYSGTPTSPLHF

j_gene: TRBJ1-6
v_gene: TRBV14
d_gene: -
abundance: -
CDR3nt: TGTGCCAGCAGCCAAGAAGCGGGGACAAGCTCCTATAATTCACCCCTCCACTTT
CDR3aa: CASSQEAGTSSYNSPLHF

j_gene: TRBJ2-5
v_gene: TRBV29-1
d_gene: -
abundance: -
CDR3nt: TGCAGCGTTGAAGCCCTCCAAGAGACCCAGTACTTC
CDR3aa: CSVEALQETQYF

j_gene: TRBJ2-1
v_gene: TRBV7-2
d_gene: TRBD2
abundance: -
CDR3nt: TGTGCCAGCAGCTTGGACCCGGGACTAGTCGATGAGCAGTTCTTC
CDR3aa: CASSLDPGLVDEQFF

j_gene: TRBJ2-1
v_gene: TRBV2
d_gene: TRBD2
abundance: -
CDR3nt: TGTGCCAGCAGTGAAAGGGAGCGGGAGGGCCTTTATGATGAGCAGTTCTTC
CDR3aa: CASSEREREGLYDEQFF

j_gene: TRBJ2-5
v_gene: TRBV10-1
d_gene: TRBD2
abundance: -
CDR3nt: TGCGCCAGCAGTGAGGCACCCTGGACTAGCGGGAGGGCCGTAGAGACCCAGTACTTC
CDR3aa: CASSEAPWTSGRAVETQYF

j_gene: TRBJ2-1
v_gene: TRBV7-8
d_gene: TRBD1
abundance: -
CDR3nt: TGTGCCAGCAGCCCCCGACAGGGGGCGGATCCCCCTTTGTTCTTC
CDR3aa: CASSPRQGADPPLFF

j_gene: TRBJ1-5
v_gene: TRBV18
d_gene: TRBD1
abundance: -
CDR3nt: TGTGCCAGCTCACGCAGGGGGGAGAATCAGCCCCAGCATTTT
CDR3aa: CASSRRGENQPQHF

j_gene: TRBJ2-1
v_gene: TRBV18
d_gene: -
abundance: -
CDR3nt: TGTGCCAGCTCACCAAATAGGGGTCTCTACAATGAGCAGTTCTTC
CDR3aa: CASSPNRGLYNEQFF

j_gene: TRBJ2-7
v_gene: TRBV10-2
d_gene: TRBD2
abundance: -
CDR3nt: TGCGCCAGCAGTGAGTTAAGCGGGAGTTCTTACGAGCAGTACTTC
CDR3aa: CASSELSGSSYEQYF

j_gene: TRBJ2-3
v_gene: TRBV2
d_gene: TRBD2
abundance: -
CDR3nt: TGTGCCAGCACATCAGGGCGGGGGGGCGGAGATACGCAGTATTTT
CDR3aa: CASTSGRGGGDTQYF

j_gene: TRBJ2-5
v_gene: TRBV2
d_gene: TRBD1
abundance: -
CDR3nt: TGTGCCAGCAGCAGGGACAGAGAAGAGACCCAGTACTTC
CDR3aa: CASSRDREETQYF

j_gene: TRBJ1-3
v_gene: TRBV13
d_gene: TRBD1
abundance: -
CDR3nt: TGTGCCAGCAGCTCCCAGCCCCGGACAGGGGGCATTGGAAACACCATATATTTT
CDR3aa: CASSSQPRTGGIGNTIYF

j_gene: TRBJ1-1
v_gene: TRBV11-2
d_gene: -
abundance: -
CDR3nt: TGTGCCAGCAGCTTAGGACCGGCGGTGAACACTGAAGCTTTCTTT
CDR3aa: CASSLGPAVNTEAFF

j_gene: TRBJ2-6
v_gene: TRBV3-1/TRBV3-2
d_gene: -
abundance: -
CDR3nt: TGTGCCAGCAGCCAGGGGGCCTCTGGGGCCAACGTCCTGACTTTC
CDR3aa: CASSQGASGANVLTF

j_gene: TRBJ2-1
v_gene: TRBV27
d_gene: -
abundance: -
CDR3nt: TGTGCCAGCAGTTTATCTGGCACTGAGCAGTTCTTC
CDR3aa: CASSLSGTEQFF

j_gene: TRBJ2-5
v_gene: TRBV27
d_gene: -
abundance: once
CDR3nt: TGTGCCAGCAGTTTATCCGGGGTCCAAGAGACCCAGTACTTC
CDR3aa: CASSLSGVQETQYF

j_gene: TRBJ2-5
v_gene: TRBV7-2
d_gene: TRBD2
abundance: -
CDR3nt: TGTGCCAGCAGCCCCCGACTAGCGGGTGAGACCCAGTACTTC
CDR3aa: CASSPRLAGETQYF

j_gene: TRBJ1-1
v_gene: TRBV6-4
d_gene: -
abundance: -
CDR3nt: TGTGCCAGCAGTGACTCCACACCCCCCCGGAGGGCTTTCTTT
CDR3aa: CASSDSTPPRRAFF

j_gene: TRBJ2-5
v_gene: TRBV30
d_gene: -
abundance: -
CDR3nt: TGTGCCTGGAGTTTGGGCTCCCAAGAGACCCAGTACTTC
CDR3aa: CAWSLGSQETQYF